A selection of T cell receptor beta chains follows, all from one sample in a study of cytomegalovirus exposure and HLA in healthy donors. Method: immunoSEQ multiplex PCR; TCRdb's copy keeps in-frame clones and lacks some. The sample yields about 160,000 clones, over 70% seen once. Sequencing was done on a sample of PBMCs. The receptor set was obtained from a man younger than 35 in good health and CMV-seropositive. CDR3s include the opening cysteine and the closing phenylalanine or tryptophan. The D gene is left open where the match is weak. Size is stated for part of the rows, as once, few or many counts, or as a class when the clone is expanded.

TRBV7-9	TRBJ1-6	few	NA	CASSLGGRDSPLHF	TGTGCCAGCAGCTTAGGTGGGAGGGATTCACCCCTCCACTTT
TRBV10-2	TRBJ2-1	NA	TRBD2	CATGGGTKYNEQFF	TGCGCCACCGGGGGTGGGACTAAATACAATGAGCAGTTCTTC
TRBV6-6	TRBJ1-1	NA	NA	CASSYGLMNTEAFF	TGTGCCAGCAGTTACGGGCTCATGAACACTGAAGCTTTCTTT
TRBV4-1	TRBJ2-5	NA	TRBD2	CASSQARLAGGRETQYF	TGCGCCAGCAGCCAAGCGAGACTAGCGGGGGGCCGGGAGACCCAGTACTTC
TRBV5-4	TRBJ2-5	NA	TRBD2	CASSQAGFSETQYF	TGTGCCAGCAGCCAAGCGGGGTTTTCGGAGACCCAGTACTTC
TRBV6-5	TRBJ2-2	once	NA	CASSYVGLAKAGELFF	TGTGCCAGCAGTTACGTGGGCCTCGCTAAGGCCGGGGAGCTGTTTTTT
TRBV6-1	TRBJ1-5	NA	NA	CASSEQAGGGSLGPQHF	TGTGCCAGCAGTGAACAGGCTGGGGGGGGCAGTCTAGGGCCCCAGCATTTT
TRBV29-1	TRBJ2-5	NA	TRBD1	CSVDTQGVGETQYF	TGCAGCGTTGATACACAGGGGGTGGGGGAGACCCAGTACTTC
TRBV29-1	TRBJ1-1	NA	NA	CSVEEGSTEAFF	TGCAGCGTTGAGGAGGGATCAACTGAAGCTTTCTTT
TRBV15	TRBJ2-1	NA	TRBD1	CATRTRQGAYNEQFF	TGTGCCACCAGGACCCGACAGGGTGCATACAATGAGCAGTTCTTC
TRBV6-5	TRBJ2-3	NA	NA	CASSYSDLSSADTQYF	TGTGCCAGCAGTTACTCGGACCTTTCTAGCGCAGATACGCAGTATTTT
TRBV4-2	TRBJ2-6	NA	NA	CASSLRRAPGANGLTF	TGTGCCAGCAGCCTCCGGAGGGCCCCTGGGGCCAACGGCCTGACTTTC
TRBV6-6	TRBJ1-2	NA	NA	CASSYSKGNYGYTF	TGTGCCAGCAGTTACTCGAAGGGGAACTATGGCTACACCTTC
TRBV2	TRBJ1-1	NA	NA	CASSEAAPRIAEAFF	TGTGCCAGCAGTGAAGCCGCACCGCGTATCGCTGAAGCTTTCTTT
TRBV19	TRBJ1-1	NA	NA	CASSWRSNTEAFF	TGTGCCAGTAGTTGGAGATCGAACACTGAAGCTTTCTTT
TRBV9	TRBJ1-5	NA	TRBD1	CASSVGQGVNQPQHF	TGTGCCAGCAGCGTAGGACAGGGAGTAAATCAGCCCCAGCATTTT
TRBV4-3	TRBJ1-4	NA	TRBD1	CASSRPGGTNEKLFF	TGCGCCAGCAGCCGTCCAGGGGGGACAAATGAAAAACTGTTTTTT